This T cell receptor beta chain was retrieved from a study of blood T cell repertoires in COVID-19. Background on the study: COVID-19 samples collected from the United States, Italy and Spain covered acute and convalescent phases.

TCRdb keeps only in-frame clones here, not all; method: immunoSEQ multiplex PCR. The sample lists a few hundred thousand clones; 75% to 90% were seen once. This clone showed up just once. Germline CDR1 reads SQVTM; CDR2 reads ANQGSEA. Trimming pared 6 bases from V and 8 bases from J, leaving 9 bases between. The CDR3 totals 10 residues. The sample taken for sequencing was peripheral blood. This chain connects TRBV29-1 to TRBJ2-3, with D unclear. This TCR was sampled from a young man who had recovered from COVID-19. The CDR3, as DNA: TGCAGCGTCCTCGGTGCTACGCAGTATTTT. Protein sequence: CSVLGATQYF.